The rows below give T cell receptor beta chains drawn from one sample of a study of Graves' ophthalmopathy and Graves' hyperthyroidism. TCRdb itself ran the multiplex PCR reads through MiXCR, one entry per CDR3 protein. The sample consists of a few hundred thousand distinct CDR3 sequences, 15% of them appearing once. Sequenced material: peripheral blood. All receptors derive from a woman younger than 35 with stable Graves' hyperthyroidism. CDR3s include the opening cysteine and the closing phenylalanine or tryptophan. D genes are given only for firm matches.

TRBV9	TRBJ2-3	.	CASSVLADGADTQYF
TRBV6-1	TRBJ1-6	TRBD1	CASSEGTGGSPLHF
TRBV29-1	TRBJ1-1	.	CSVRLRFGGGTEAFF
TRBV6-5	TRBJ1-5	.	CASSYGGQPQHF
TRBV15	TRBJ1-5	TRBD1	CATSRAATGVFGNQPQHF
TRBV5-1	TRBJ1-6	TRBD1	CASSLETGRDSPLHF
TRBV6-1	TRBJ2-5	.	CASSPGLTSGETQYF
TRBV10-2	TRBJ1-1	.	CASSERVGTEAFF
TRBV6-1	TRBJ2-7	TRBD1	CASRLDRGSPYEQYF
TRBV7-9	TRBJ2-5	.	CASSTLAVQETQYF
TRBV15	TRBJ2-5	.	CATSRGLVSAGEETQYF
TRBV28	TRBJ1-1	TRBD1	CASSPTDRDRGRSTEAFF
TRBV2	TRBJ2-4	.	CASSERYQDIQYF
TRBV10-3	TRBJ1-1	.	CAISEGGGNTEAFF
TRBV5-1	TRBJ1-2	.	CASSRTQGYGYTF
TRBV7-9	TRBJ1-2	TRBD1	CASSSGQGHYGYTF
TRBV2	TRBJ1-1	.	CASSDRGRTEAFF
TRBV5-1	TRBJ1-1	.	CASSLSDRPEAFF
TRBV10-1	TRBJ2-2	TRBD1	CASSEGTGYTGELFF
TRBV24-1	TRBJ1-5	.	CATSDVGPAQPQHF
TRBV6-1	TRBJ1-5	.	CASSPPGVGNQPQHF
TRBV6-2/TRBV6-3	TRBJ2-7	.	CASSPYSTSYEQYF
TRBV20-1	TRBJ1-5	.	CSARHREWDSNQPQHF
TRBV3-1	TRBJ2-5	.	CASSPFPRESETQYF
TRBV12-3/TRBV12-4	TRBJ1-2	.	CASSGTAYGYTF
TRBV6-1	TRBJ1-2	TRBD1	CASRPGTAAYYGYTF
TRBV18	TRBJ1-2	.	CASSLRHLYGYTF
TRBV28	TRBJ2-7	.	CASSSKGGGLPLEQYF
TRBV24-1	TRBJ1-1	TRBD1	CATSDRTGDTEAFF
TRBV12-3/TRBV12-4	TRBJ2-5	.	CASSLVQLETQYF
TRBV28	TRBJ1-1	.	CASRNWGTEAFF
TRBV6-5	TRBJ2-7	TRBD2	CASAGTSRSYEQYF
TRBV6-4	TRBJ2-3	.	CASSTPKGKTTDTQYF
TRBV5-5	TRBJ1-2	TRBD1	CASSAPGQEIWGYTF
TRBV6-5	TRBJ1-1	TRBD1	CASSSWTGWTEAFF
TRBV19	TRBJ1-2	.	CASTFGAFYGYTF
TRBV11-1	TRBJ2-2	TRBD1	CASSPPRQGAITGELFF
TRBV10-2	TRBJ1-6	TRBD1	CASSLTGENSPLHF
TRBV12-3/TRBV12-4	TRBJ1-1	.	CASSLLDPKLGTEAFF
TRBV12-3/TRBV12-4	TRBJ2-5	TRBD2	CASKLAGVQETQYF
TRBV6-1	TRBJ2-7	.	CASSISSPSYEQYF
TRBV10-3	TRBJ2-5	TRBD2	CASNTGGATQETQYF
TRBV9	TRBJ2-7	.	CASSVGGTTTNEQYF
TRBV6-1	TRBJ2-5	TRBD2	CASSELAGAMGQETQYF
TRBV12-3/TRBV12-4	TRBJ2-4	.	CASSLRRHGNIQYF
TRBV7-2	TRBJ1-6	.	CASRNPGRSSYNSPLHF
TRBV19	TRBJ1-1	.	CASSIGGGRTEAFF
TRBV6-1	TRBJ1-1	.	CASKQQGMGMNTEAFF
TRBV5-1	TRBJ1-3	.	CASSLLTNSGNTIYF
TRBV10-2	TRBJ2-1	TRBD2	CASIGTSGTQTNEQFF
TRBV19	TRBJ1-5	.	CASTSASGGNQPQHF
TRBV12-3/TRBV12-4	TRBJ1-2	.	CASTGSLYGYTF
TRBV6-1	TRBJ2-7	TRBD1	CASSLTGALTYEQYF